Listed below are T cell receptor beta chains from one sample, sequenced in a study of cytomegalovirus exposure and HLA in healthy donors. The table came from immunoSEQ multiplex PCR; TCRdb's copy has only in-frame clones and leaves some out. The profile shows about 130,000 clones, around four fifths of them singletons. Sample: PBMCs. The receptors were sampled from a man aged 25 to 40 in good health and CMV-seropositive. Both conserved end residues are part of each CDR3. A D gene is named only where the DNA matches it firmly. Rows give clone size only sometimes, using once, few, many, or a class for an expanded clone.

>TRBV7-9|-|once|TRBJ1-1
TGTGCCAGCAGCCTACGACAGACCGAGAACACTGAAGCTTTCTTT
CASSLRQTENTEAFF
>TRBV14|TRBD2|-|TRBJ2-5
TGTGCCAGCAGCCAAGGTTTAGGTAAGTGGGCGGGAGTAGAAGAGACCCAGTACTTC
CASSQGLGKWAGVEETQYF
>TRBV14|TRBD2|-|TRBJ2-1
TGTGCCAGCAGCCAAGGACTAGCGGGAGGGCCGACCCTCAATGAGCAGTTCTTC
CASSQGLAGGPTLNEQFF
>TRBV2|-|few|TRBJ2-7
TGTGCCAGCAGCGAGGCGGTAGGCCTGGGTGAGCAGTACTTC
CASSEAVGLGEQYF
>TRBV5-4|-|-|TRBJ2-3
TGTGCCAGCACCTCAGATACGCAGTATTTT
CASTSDTQYF
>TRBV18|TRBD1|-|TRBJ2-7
TGTGCCAGCTCACCAGAGACAGGGACCTACGAGCAGTACTTC
CASSPETGTYEQYF
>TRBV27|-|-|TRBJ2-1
TGTGCCAGCAGTCTCCGACTAGACGGGACGGGTGAGCAGTTCTTC
CASSLRLDGTGEQFF
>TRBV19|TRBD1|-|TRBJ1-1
TGTGCCAGTAGTCCCTCAGGGGGCTTGGCTGAAGCTTTCTTT
CASSPSGGLAEAFF
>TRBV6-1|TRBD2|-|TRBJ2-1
TGTGCCAGCAGTGGGGTCATAGCGGGAGTTTACAATGAGCAGTTCTTC
CASSGVIAGVYNEQFF
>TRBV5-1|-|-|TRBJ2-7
TGCGCCAGCAGCGCGGGGATTACGGGGAACTACGAGCAGTACTTC
CASSAGITGNYEQYF
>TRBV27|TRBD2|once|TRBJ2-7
TGTGCCACCTCATCCCCACTAGCGGGAGTTCGCGAGCAGTACTTC
CATSSPLAGVREQYF
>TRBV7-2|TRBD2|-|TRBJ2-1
TGTGCCAGCAGCCCGGGACTAGCGGAGTACAATGAGCAGTTCTTC
CASSPGLAEYNEQFF
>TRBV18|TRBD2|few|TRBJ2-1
TGTGCCAGCTCACCCCGGGTAGCGGGGCTGACCTACAATGAGCAGTTCTTC
CASSPRVAGLTYNEQFF
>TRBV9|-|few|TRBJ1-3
TGTGCCAGCAGCGTAGATCTGGGAAACACCATATATTTT
CASSVDLGNTIYF
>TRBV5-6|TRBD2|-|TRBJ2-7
TGTGCCAGCAGCTTGGGGGGGCTTAGCGGGATCTACGAGCAGTACTTC
CASSLGGLSGIYEQYF
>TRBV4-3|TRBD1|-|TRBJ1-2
TGCGCCAGCAGCCCCCGTCCGGGGACAGGGGTTCTTGGCTACACCTTC
CASSPRPGTGVLGYTF
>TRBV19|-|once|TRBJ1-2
TGTGCCAGTACTCATATTTGGGCTACAGACCTAAACTATGGCTACACCTTC
CASTHIWATDLNYGYTF
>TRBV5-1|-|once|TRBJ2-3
TGCGCCAGCAGCTTGACCGGGACGGAGGGAGATACGCAGTATTTT
CASSLTGTEGDTQYF
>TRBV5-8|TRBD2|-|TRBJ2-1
TGTGCCAGCAGCTTGGGAACGACTAGCGGGAGTATCAATGAGCAGTTCTTC
CASSLGTTSGSINEQFF
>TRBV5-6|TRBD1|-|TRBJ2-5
TGTGCCAGCAGCTTGACCGGGGACAGGGGAGAGACCCAGTACTTC
CASSLTGDRGETQYF
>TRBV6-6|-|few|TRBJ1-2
TGTGCCAGCAGTCCCCGGGGTAACTATGGCTACACCTTC
CASSPRGNYGYTF
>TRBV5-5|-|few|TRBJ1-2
TGTGCCAGCAGCTTATCGCAGGGATCTAACTATGGCTACACCTTC
CASSLSQGSNYGYTF
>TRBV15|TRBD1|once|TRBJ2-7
TGTGCCACCAGCAGGGGGACAGGGGGTTACGAGCAGTACTTC
CATSRGTGGYEQYF
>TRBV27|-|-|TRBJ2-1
TGTGCCAGCAGTTTTCGGGGGGCAGGGAATGAGCAGTTCTTC
CASSFRGAGNEQFF
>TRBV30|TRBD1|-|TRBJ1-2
TGTGCCTGGAGTGTACCAGGGGGCTTGTCCTTTGGCTACACCTTC
CAWSVPGGLSFGYTF
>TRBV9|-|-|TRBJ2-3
TGTGCCAGCAGCGTCCTAGAGATCAGCACAGATACGCAGTATTTT
CASSVLEISTDTQYF
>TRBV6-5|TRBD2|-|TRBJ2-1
TGTGCCAGCACCAAAGCCGGGACTAGAGGATTTGAGCAGTTCTTC
CASTKAGTRGFEQFF
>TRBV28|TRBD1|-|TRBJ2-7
TGTGCCAGCAGAGGGACAGGGACCTACGAGCAGTACTTC
CASRGTGTYEQYF
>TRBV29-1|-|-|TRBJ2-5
TGCAGCGTCAACCGGGACACCCAAGAGACCCAGTACTTC
CSVNRDTQETQYF
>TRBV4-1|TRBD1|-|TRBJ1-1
TGCGCCAGCAGCCAAGAACAAATCGGGACAGAGAACACTGAAGCTTTCTTT
CASSQEQIGTENTEAFF
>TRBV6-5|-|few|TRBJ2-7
TGTGCCAGCAGTTACGGGCGGGGGCCGTACGAGCAGTACTTC
CASSYGRGPYEQYF
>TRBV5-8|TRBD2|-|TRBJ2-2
TGTGCCAGCAGCCGTGGACTAGGCGTCACCGGGGAGCTGTTTTTT
CASSRGLGVTGELFF
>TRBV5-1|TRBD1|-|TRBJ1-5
TGCGCCAGCAGCTGGACAGGCGAGGGCAATCAGCCCCAGCATTTT
CASSWTGEGNQPQHF
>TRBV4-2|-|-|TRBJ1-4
TGTGCCAGCAGCCAAGTGACGGAGGCAGGACATGAAAAACTGTTTTTT
CASSQVTEAGHEKLFF
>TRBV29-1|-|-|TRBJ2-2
TGCAGCGTTGAACGTGGTCGGGAAGGAAACACCGGGGAGCTGTTTTTT
CSVERGREGNTGELFF
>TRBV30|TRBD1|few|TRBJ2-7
TGTGCCTGGAAGGGGGCAGGGGGTTCGTACGAGCAGTACTTC
CAWKGAGGSYEQYF
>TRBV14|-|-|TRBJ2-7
TGTGCCAGCAGCCAACCCGGAGGCTCCTACGAGCAGTACTTC
CASSQPGGSYEQYF
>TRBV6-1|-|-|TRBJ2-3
TGTGCCAGCATTGGGGCCAGATCCTTGAATACGCAGTATTTT
CASIGARSLNTQYF
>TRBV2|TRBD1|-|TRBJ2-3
TGTGCCAGCAGTGCGGGACAGGGGCCCACAGATACGCAGTATTTT
CASSAGQGPTDTQYF
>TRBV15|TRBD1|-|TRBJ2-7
TGTGCCACCAGCAGAATGGGGACAGGGGGGAGCTACGAGCAGTACTTC
CATSRMGTGGSYEQYF
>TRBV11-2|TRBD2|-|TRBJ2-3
TGTGCCAGCAGCCCCTCACTAGCGGGAGCAGATACGCAGTATTTT
CASSPSLAGADTQYF
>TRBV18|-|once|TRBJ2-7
TGTGCCAGCTCACCGGGGACCGGGGGCGAGCAGTACTTC
CASSPGTGGEQYF
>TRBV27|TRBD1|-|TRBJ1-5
TGTGCCAGCAGCAACCGGGACAGTCAGCCCCAGCATTTT
CASSNRDSQPQHF
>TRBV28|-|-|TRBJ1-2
TGTGCCAGCAGTCCACCGAGGGATCGCGGCTACACCTTC
CASSPPRDRGYTF
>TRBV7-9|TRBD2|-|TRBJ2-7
TGTGCCAGCAGCTGGAGCGGGAGGGCTGTCCACGAGCAGTACTTC
CASSWSGRAVHEQYF
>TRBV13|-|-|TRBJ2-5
TGTGCCAGCAGCTCCGCGAGGATTTTAAAAGAGACCCAGTACTTC
CASSSARILKETQYF
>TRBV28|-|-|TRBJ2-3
TGTGCCAGCAGTCAGGGCGCGGGGATTGGTGATACGCAGTATTTT
CASSQGAGIGDTQYF
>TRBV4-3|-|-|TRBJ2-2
TGCGCCAGCAGCCAAGATTGGAGGGGAGTCGGGGAGCTGTTTTTT
CASSQDWRGVGELFF
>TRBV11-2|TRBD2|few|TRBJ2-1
TGTGCCAGCAGACCAGCGGGACTAGCGGGAGGGCGGAATGAGCAGTTCTTC
CASRPAGLAGGRNEQFF
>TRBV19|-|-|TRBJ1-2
TGTGCCAGTAAAGGTAGCGGCTACACCTTC
CASKGSGYTF
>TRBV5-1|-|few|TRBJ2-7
TGCGCCAGCATACCAGGTCACGGCGGTCTTGCGGAGGTACTTTACGAGCAGTACTTC
CASIPGHGGLAEVLYEQYF
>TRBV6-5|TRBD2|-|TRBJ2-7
TGTGCCAGCAGTTACTCCTTAGCGGGAACCTCCTACGAGCAGTACTTC
CASSYSLAGTSYEQYF
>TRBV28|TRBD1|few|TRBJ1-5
TGTGCCAGCAGTACGTTACAGGGGTTCGTTGGCAATCAGCCCCAGCATTTT
CASSTLQGFVGNQPQHF
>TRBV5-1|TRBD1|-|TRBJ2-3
TGCGCCAGCAGCTTGGAGGCAGGGGGAGATACGCAGTATTTT
CASSLEAGGDTQYF
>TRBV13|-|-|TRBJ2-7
TGTGCCACCACTCAGCTTGGGGACACCTACGAGCAGTACTTC
CATTQLGDTYEQYF